A single sample gave rise to the 20 T cell receptor beta chains below, sequenced in a study of TIL therapy for anti-PD-1-resistant metastatic lung cancer. Specified time point: pre-treatment sample, taken before nivolumab and TIL therapy. The libraries were made with immunoSEQ v3. Libraries were prepared by immunoSEQ multiplex PCR; TCRdb keeps only in-frame clonotypes and omits some of them. The data hold about 32,000 clones, with about 79% observed a single time. The sequencing used blood, collected at baseline. All receptors come from a woman aged 30-79 years with non-small cell lung cancer.

This clone turned up a few times. The chain has TRBV29-1 and TRBJ1-1, with 8 positions matching TRBD1. In germline, CDR1 is SQVTM, CDR2 ANQGSEA. V shed 6 bases, J shed 4 bases, and the junction held 7 bases outside the gene matches. The CDR3 is 13 residues long. The CDR3 spells CSVGQGLGTEAFF. The CDR3 DNA reads as TGCAGCGTCGGACAGGGTCTAGGCACTGAAGCTTTCTTT.

The chain recombines TRBV28 with TRBJ1-5; D ambiguous. V lost 5 bases to trimming and J lost 9 bases, with 17 bases between them. Germline CDR1 reads MDHEN; CDR2 reads SYDVKM. This CDR3 spans 14 amino acids. For the CDR3, the DNA is TGTGCCAGCAGTGCTCCGGGGTCTGGCTCGCCCCAGCATTTT. As protein: CASSAPGSGSPQHF.

This clone was found a few times. This rearrangement joins TRBV2 to TRBJ1-2, with a tentative D call TRBD1 (5 bases). This CDR3 is 11 amino acids long. The V and J ends lost 7 bases and 7 bases respectively, with 10 bases between them. CDR1 and CDR2 (germline): SNHLY, FYNNEI. In DNA form, the CDR3 reads TGTGCCAGCACCCAAGACAGTGGCTACACCTTC. Protein product: CASTQDSGYTF.

The chain carries TRBV10-3 and TRBJ2-1; 10 nucleotides line up with TRBD1. V trimming: 7 bases; J trimming: 9 bases; junction bases outside the gene matches: 27. CDR3 length equals 20 residues. Germline V gene lookup returns CDR1 ENHRY and CDR2 SYGVKD. The CDR3 sequence is CAIIRGGQGSTWTSGSEQFF. CDR3 sequence (DNA): TGTGCCATCATTAGGGGGGGACAGGGGTCTACCTGGACTAGTGGTAGTGAGCAGTTCTTC.

The J gene is TRBJ2-5, the V gene TRBV30; 14 bases are a match to TRBD2. Germline V gene data show CDR1 as GTSNPN and CDR2 as SVGIG (reference sequence). The CDR3 totals 21 residues. V was clipped by 0 bases and J by 5 bases; unmatched bases: 20. The chain's CDR3 is CAWSVYLPPAGTSGSNETQYF. Written as DNA, the CDR3 is TGTGCCTGGAGTGTTTATCTCCCCCCCGCCGGGACTAGCGGGAGTAATGAGACCCAGTACTTC.

V usage is TRBV5-6 and J usage is TRBJ2-1; D remains ambiguous. The CDR3 extends over 12 amino acids. Germline V gene lookup returns CDR1 SGHDT and CDR2 YYEEEE. Trimming stripped 2 bases from V and 9 bases from J, with 9 bases between. In DNA, the CDR3 is TGTGCCAGCAGCTTTCAAGAGACTGAGCAGTTCTTC. Residues: CASSFQETEQFF.

The chain combines TRBV5-1 with TRBJ2-6, with D perhaps matching TRBD1 or TRBD2 (5 bases each). Germline CDR1 is SGHRS and CDR2 is YFSETQ. This CDR3 comprises 20 residues. Trimming took 3 bases from V and 0 from J, leaving 22 bases between them. The CDR3 nucleotides read TGCGCCAGCAGCTCGGAATTTCAGGGACCTGTTAACTCTGGGGCCAACGTCCTGACTTTC. Residues: CASSSEFQGPVNSGANVLTF.

This chain connects TRBV29-1 to TRBJ2-5, with D possibly being TRBD1 (6 bases). The J call may be incorrect, as the DNA end agrees better with TRBJ2-7. Germline loops: CDR1 SQVTM, CDR2 ANQGSEA. This CDR3 contains 13 residues. Here the CDR3 reads CSVINRETYEQYF. CDR3 sequence (DNA): TGCAGCGTCATAAACAGGGAAACCTACGAGCAGTACTTC.

Only one count was recorded for this clone. The V and J genes are TRBV7-2 and TRBJ2-5; 14 bases are a match to TRBD2. Per germline, CDR1 SGHTA and CDR2 FQGNSA. CDR3 length: 15 residues. V lost 5 bases to trimming and J lost 9 bases; unmatched junction nucleotides: 8. CDR3 protein: CASSPRTSGGQAQYF. The CDR3 DNA is TGTGCCAGCAGCCCCCGGACTAGCGGGGGGCAGGCCCAGTACTTC.

V and J are TRBV7-2 and TRBJ2-1, with D possibly being TRBD1 or TRBD2 (5 bases each). This CDR3 is built from 13 residues. Trimming took off 1 base at V and 6 bases at J, with 7 bases between the two ends. Germline CDR1 is SGHTA and CDR2 is FQGNSA. In DNA, the CDR3 is TGTGCCAGCAGCTTAGAGAGGGGCAATGAGCAGTTCTTC. Translated: CASSLERGNEQFF. Together with reference TRBV7-2 and TRBJ2-1, the CDR3 gives the full variable domain: GAGVSQSPSNKVTEKGKDVELRCDPISGHTALYWYRQSLGQGLEFLIYFQGNSAPDKSGLPSDRFSAERTGGSVSTLTIQRTQQEDSAVYLCASSLERGNEQFFGPGTRLTVL.

This clone has just a few counts. The genes are TRBV13 and TRBJ2-2; D gene ambiguous. CDR3 size: 12 residues. The V end was cut by 5 bases, the J end by 0 bases, with 1 base between. Germline CDR1 is PRHDT and CDR2 is FYEKMQ (reference sequence). CDR3 residues: CASSTNTGELFF. In DNA, the CDR3 is TGTGCCAGCAGCACGAACACCGGGGAGCTGTTTTTT.

This rearrangement joins TRBV5-8 to TRBJ2-1, with 9 bases matching TRBD2. The V gene's germline CDR1 is SGHTS and CDR2 YDEGEE. J lost 3 bases, V lost 4 bases, and 8 bases had no gene match. The CDR3 contains 16 residues. CDR3 nucleotide sequence: TGTGCCAGCAGCAGGCGAGCGGGAGGTAACTACAATGAGCAGTTCTTC. This gives the protein CASSRRAGGNYNEQFF.

The chain uses TRBV19 and TRBJ2-7; 14 bases fit TRBD2. V lost 7 bases, J lost 4 bases, and 15 bases stayed unmatched. This CDR3 spans 18 amino acids. Germline V gene data show CDR1 as LNHDA and CDR2 as SQIVND (reference sequence). The DNA for the CDR3 is TGTGCCAGTACCCCGACTAGCGGGAGGGCCCCACATTTTTACGAGCAGTACTTC. Its protein product is CASTPTSGRAPHFYEQYF.

The genes are TRBV2 and TRBJ2-7, with TRBD2 matching over 8 bases. V lost 3 bases to trimming and J lost 5 bases; unmatched junction nucleotides: 6. This CDR3 has 14 amino acids. Germline-derived CDR1 and CDR2 are SNHLY and FYNNEI. CDR3 residues: CASSDWGLENEQYF. CDR3 bases: TGTGCCAGCAGTGATTGGGGACTAGAGAACGAGCAGTACTTC. Drawing the rest from reference TRBV2 and TRBJ2-7, the complete variable domain is EPEVTQTPSHQVTQMGQEVILRCVPISNHLYFYWYRQILGQKVEFLVSFYNNEISEKSEIFDDQFSVERPDGSNFTLKIRSTKLEDSAMYFCASSDWGLENEQYFGPGTRLTVT.

The V and J genes are TRBV6-5 and TRBJ2-7, with 11 bases lining up with TRBD2. V lost 2 bases to trimming and J lost 5 bases; unmatched junction nucleotides: 5. This CDR3 region has 15 residues. CDR1 and CDR2 from the germline V gene are MNHEY and SVGAGI. The CDR3, as DNA: TGTGCCAGCAGTTACGGGGCTAGCGGGAGGAACGAGCAGTACTTC. Translation: CASSYGASGRNEQYF.

This chain connects TRBV7-2 to TRBJ1-2, with 8 bases identical to TRBD1. Looked up from germline, CDR1 is SGHTA and CDR2 is FQGNSA. This CDR3 comprises 13 residues. V was clipped by 5 bases and J by 7 bases; unmatched bases: 6. The CDR3 DNA reads TGTGCCAGCAGCCCGACAGGGGATGGTGGCTACACCTTC. Its translation is CASSPTGDGGYTF.

The chain is built from TRBV10-3 and TRBJ2-1; TRBD2 matches at 11 bases. From germline, CDR1 is ENHRY and CDR2 SYGVKD. Trimming cost V 4 bases and J 2 bases; bases outside gene matches: 4. The CDR3 totals 16 residues. CDR3 in DNA: TGTGCCATCAGTGGGGGACTAGCGGAGCCCTACAATGAGCAGTTCTTC. Translation: CAISGGLAEPYNEQFF.

This clone was recorded a few times. CDR3 in DNA: TGTGCTAACCAGGACCTGGGCACCGGGGAGCTGTTTTTT. Translated, it gives CANQDLGTGELFF. The chain uses TRBV5-5 and TRBJ2-2, with D hard to call. Germline CDR1 SGHKS, CDR2 YYEKEE (reference sequence). The CDR3 is 13 residues long.

This chain joins TRBV6-1 and TRBJ1-1, with D unresolved. CDR1 MNHNS and CDR2 SASEGT come from the germline V gene. CDR3 length: 14 amino acids. Trimming stripped 2 bases from V and 0 bases from J, with 7 bases between. The CDR3 DNA is TGTGCCAGCAGTGAAATCGGGATGAACACTGAAGCTTTCTTT. Its translation is CASSEIGMNTEAFF.

The chain links TRBV5-1 to TRBJ2-7; 12 nucleotides line up with TRBD2. Losses at the gene ends were 3 bases for V and 4 bases for J; bases not matched to a gene: 5. CDR1 SGHRS and CDR2 YFSETQ come from the germline V gene. This CDR3 has 15 residues. The CDR3: CASSSLAGGEYEQYF. The CDR3 DNA reads as TGCGCCAGCAGCTCACTAGCGGGAGGAGAATACGAGCAGTACTTC. Full variable domain (rest looked up from reference TRBV5-1 and TRBJ2-7): KAGVTQTPRYLIKTRGQQVTLSCSPISGHRSVSWYQQTPGQGLQFLFEYFSETQRNKGNFPGRFSGRQFSNSRSEMNVSTLELGDSALYLCASSSLAGGEYEQYFGPGTRLTVT.